This TCR beta chain was identified during a study of CD8 T cells in Susac syndrome. This CDR3 spans 14 amino acids. Germline V gene lookup returns CDR1 SGHDT and CDR2 YYEEEE. V lost 4 bases, J lost 1 base, and 11 bases lay in between. When the RNA was reverse transcribed, random hexamers were used with an input of 0.5 to 1 ug. TCRdb reprocessed the immunoSEQ multiplex PCR reads via MiXCR and lists one record per CDR3 protein. The sample lists roughly 130,000 distinct CDR3 sequences; around 94% were seen once. The TCR originated in a human donor with multiple sclerosis. The rearrangement joins TRBV5-6 to TRBJ1-2; D gene ambiguous. Specimen: CD4+ T cells from PBMCs. CDR3 in amino acids: CASSLRGSNYGYTF. The CDR3 nucleotides read TGTGCCAGCAGCCTTCGCGGGAGTAACTATGGCTACACCTTC.